The rows below give T cell receptor beta chains drawn from one sample of a study of T-cell memory formation after mild COVID-19. One entry per CDR3 protein results from TCRdb running MiXCR on the 5' RACE reads. The profile shows under 250,000 distinct CDR3 sequences, 7.5% to 10% of them singletons. Sequencing was carried out using PBMCs or a T cell subset sorted from them (not recorded which). The source is a man aged 18 to 35 who had mild COVID-19 (a few samples of this study predate the infection). Cell type and time point are not known. The CDR3 runs from the conserved cysteine through the conserved F or W. D genes are given only for firm matches. The size field is filled for only some rows; it gives once, few, many or a size class.

TRBV7-3	NA	NA	TRBJ1-1	CASSPIGGTEAFF	TGTGCCAGCAGCCCAATCGGGGGCACTGAAGCTTTCTTT
TRBV29-1	NA	NA	TRBJ2-3	CSVVQGSTDTQYF	TGCAGCGTTGTCCAGGGCAGCACAGATACGCAGTATTTT
TRBV12-3/TRBV12-4	NA	few	TRBJ1-2	CASSSGPSYGYTF	TGTGCCAGCAGTTCTGGACCCTCCTATGGCTACACCTTC
TRBV7-2	NA	few	TRBJ2-2	CASSPSWVTGELFF	TGTGCCAGCAGCCCCTCGTGGGTAACCGGGGAGCTGTTTTTT
TRBV18	NA	many	TRBJ2-3	CASSLRQASNPDTQYF	TGTGCCAGCTCACTGCGACAGGCGTCCAATCCAGATACGCAGTATTTT
TRBV12-3/TRBV12-4	TRBD1	few	TRBJ1-2	CASSPTGRGLLGYTF	TGTGCCAGCAGCCCGACAGGGAGAGGCCTACTCGGCTACACCTTC
TRBV6-2/TRBV6-3	NA	few	TRBJ2-2	CASSYDTGELFF	TGTGCCAGCAGTTACGACACCGGGGAGCTGTTTTTT
TRBV27	NA	NA	TRBJ2-7	CASGSTVPYEQYF	TGTGCCAGCGGGTCGACAGTACCCTACGAGCAGTACTTC
TRBV5-1	NA	few	TRBJ2-5	CASSPIWGRETQYF	TGCGCCAGCAGCCCAATTTGGGGGCGAGAGACCCAGTACTTC
TRBV6-6	NA	NA	TRBJ2-3	CASCPGHLTDTQYF	TGTGCCAGCTGTCCGGGACACCTCACAGATACGCAGTATTTT
TRBV19	NA	NA	TRBJ1-2	CASSIEAGRSYGYTF	TGTGCCAGTAGCATAGAGGCAGGGAGATCCTATGGCTACACCTTC
TRBV4-2	TRBD1	few	TRBJ2-7	CASSQDRGGSLRGQYF	TGTGCCAGCAGCCAAGATAGAGGGGGCTCTCTACGAGGGCAGTACTTC
TRBV5-1	NA	NA	TRBJ1-1	CASRNRQGWINTEAFF	TGCGCCAGCAGAAACCGGCAGGGTTGGATTAACACTGAAGCTTTCTTT
TRBV5-1	NA	NA	TRBJ2-6	CASSFSVLLSGANVLTF	TGCGCCAGCAGTTTTTCAGTTCTACTCTCTGGGGCCAACGTCCTGACTTTC
TRBV4-1	TRBD1	few	TRBJ2-7	CASSQDPGTGVIYEQYF	TGCGCCAGCAGCCAAGATCCCGGGACAGGGGTAATCTACGAGCAGTACTTC
TRBV24-1	NA	few	TRBJ1-6	CATVGGTENSPLHF	TGTGCCACTGTGGGGGGGACGGAGAATTCACCCCTCCACTTT
TRBV7-3	TRBD2	NA	TRBJ2-3	CASSRGLVVDTQYF	TGTGCCAGCAGCCGAGGACTAGTGGTGGATACGCAGTATTTT
TRBV19	NA	few	TRBJ2-2	CASSMLYRELFF	TGTGCCAGTAGTATGTTGTACCGGGAGCTGTTTTTT
TRBV7-3	NA	many	TRBJ1-1	CASSLIQGTEAFF	TGTGCCAGCAGCTTAATTCAGGGCACTGAAGCTTTCTTT
TRBV2	NA	few	TRBJ1-4	CASSTQLSYEKLFF	TGTGCCAGCAGTACACAGCTATCGTACGAAAAACTGTTTTTT
TRBV5-1	NA	NA	TRBJ1-2	CASSLERLNGYTF	TGCGCCAGCAGCTTGGAACGGTTGAATGGCTACACCTTC
TRBV20-1	TRBD2	NA	TRBJ2-1	CSAREVLAGEFF	TGCAGTGCTAGAGAAGTACTAGCGGGGGAGTTCTTC